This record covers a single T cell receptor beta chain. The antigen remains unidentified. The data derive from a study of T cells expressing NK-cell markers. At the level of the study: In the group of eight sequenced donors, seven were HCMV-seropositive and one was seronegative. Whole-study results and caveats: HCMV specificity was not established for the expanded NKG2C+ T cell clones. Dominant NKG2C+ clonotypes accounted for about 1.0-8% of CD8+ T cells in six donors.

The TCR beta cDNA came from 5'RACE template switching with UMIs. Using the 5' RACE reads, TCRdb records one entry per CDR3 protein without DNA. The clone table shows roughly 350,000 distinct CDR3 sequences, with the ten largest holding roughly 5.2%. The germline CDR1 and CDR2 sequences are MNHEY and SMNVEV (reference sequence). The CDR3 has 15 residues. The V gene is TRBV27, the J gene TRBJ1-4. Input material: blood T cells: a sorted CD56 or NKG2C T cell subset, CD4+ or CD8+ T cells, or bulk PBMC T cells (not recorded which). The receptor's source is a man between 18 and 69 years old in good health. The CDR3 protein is CASRQRGLDGEKLFF. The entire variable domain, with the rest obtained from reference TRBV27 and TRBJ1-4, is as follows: EAQVTQNPRYLITVTGKKLTVTCSQNMNHEYMSWYRQDPGLGLRQIYYSMNVEVTDKGDVPEGYKVSRKEKRNFPLILESPSPNQTSLYFCASRQRGLDGEKLFFGSGTQLSVL.